What follows are 4 T cell receptor beta chains derived from one specimen sequenced in a study of CD8+ T cells in alopecia areata. Treatment given: oral pan-JAK inhibitor, 5-10 mg twice daily. RNA extraction and reverse transcription yielded cDNA as sequencing template. Generated by immunoSEQ multiplex PCR, the TCRdb table keeps only in-frame clones and is missing some. There are approximately 280,000 clones in the sample; about three fifths occur only once, and approximately 2% lies in the top ten. Sequences were derived from CD4+ T cells sorted from blood, sampled at week 24, from a patient treated with tofacitinib. The receptors were sampled from a human donor with alopecia areata.

This clone was detected only a few times. The chain combines TRBV18 with TRBJ2-3; D not certain. The CDR3 runs to 12 residues. The V gene lost 6 bases and the J gene lost 4 bases, with 8 bases spanning the gap. CDR1 is KGHSH and CDR2 is LQKENI in the germline V gene. The CDR3 DNA reads TGTGCCAGCTCCGCCGAAGCAGATACGCAGTATTTT. This sequence encodes CASSAEADTQYF.

This chain links TRBV28 with TRBJ1-2, with D tentatively TRBD1 (5 bases). In germline, CDR1 is MDHEN, CDR2 SYDVKM. The CDR3 covers 18 residues. V was pared by 7 bases and J by 4 bases, with 28 bases between. CDR3 bases: TGTGCCAGCACCCTAGGGATAGGGGCTTCAGAGAAGTTCTATGGCTACACCTTC. It specifies CASTLGIGASEKFYGYTF.

The V call is TRBV25-1, the J call TRBJ2-7; 9 nucleotides match TRBD1. The CDR3 covers 13 residues. With 8 bases clipped from V and 7 bases from J, the junction kept 9 bases outside the gene matches. Looked up from germline, CDR1 is MGHDK and CDR2 is SYGVNS. The CDR3 protein is CASPGTGMWEQYF. CDR3 coding DNA: TGTGCCAGCCCCGGGACAGGGATGTGGGAGCAGTACTTC.

This chain connects TRBV4-1 to TRBJ1-1; weak D call: TRBD1 (6 bases). CDR1 and CDR2 from the germline V gene are MGHRA and YSYEKL. V was shortened by 1 base and J by 4 bases, with 10 bases between the two germline ends. The CDR3 is made up of 14 amino acids. The CDR3 sequence: CASSQAQGLTEAFF. DNA for the CDR3: TGCGCCAGCAGCCAAGCTCAGGGGCTCACTGAAGCTTTCTTT.